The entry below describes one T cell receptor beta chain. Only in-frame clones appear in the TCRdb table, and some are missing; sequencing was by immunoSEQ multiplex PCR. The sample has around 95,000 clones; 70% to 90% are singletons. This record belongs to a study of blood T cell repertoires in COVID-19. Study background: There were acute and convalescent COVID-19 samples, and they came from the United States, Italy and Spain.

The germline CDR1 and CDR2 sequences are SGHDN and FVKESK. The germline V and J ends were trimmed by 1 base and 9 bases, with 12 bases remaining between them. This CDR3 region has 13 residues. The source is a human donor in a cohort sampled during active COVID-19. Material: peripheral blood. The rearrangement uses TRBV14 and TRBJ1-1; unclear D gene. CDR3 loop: CASSQGQAGKAFF. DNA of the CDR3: TGTGCCAGCAGCCAAGGTCAAGCGGGGAAAGCTTTCTTT.